A selection of T cell receptor beta chains follows, all from one sample in a study of blood T cells in healthy people across ages. TCRdb independently ran MiXCR on the 5' RACE reads; one entry per CDR3 protein. The profile shows 800,000 to 1,300,000 distinct CDR3 sequences, roughly 24% of them singletons. This sample was also put to use in a study of T cells of mothers and their children.

What was sequenced was blood. Receptor source: a girl aged 2 to 10 in good health. The CDR3 runs from the conserved cysteine through the conserved F or W. The order of the fields is V gene, clone size, J gene, D gene, CDR3 DNA, CDR3 protein. The D gene is left open where the match is weak. Size is omitted from some rows. Given values are once, few, many or a class for expanded clones.

>TRBV4-2|.|TRBJ1-3|.
TGTGCCAGCAGCCAAGATGGAGGGTCTGGAAACACCATATATTTT
CASSQDGGSGNTIYF
>TRBV7-3|many|TRBJ2-7|.
TGTGCCTGGGGTGGCAAACTAGCCTACGAGCAGTACTTC
CAWGGKLAYEQYF
>TRBV7-9|few|TRBJ1-1|.
TGTGCCAGCAGCTTCCTTGGGGGAAGGGCTGAAGCTTTCTTT
CASSFLGGRAEAFF
>TRBV6-2/TRBV6-3|few|TRBJ1-1|.
TGTGCCAGCAGTTACGGGGAGCTAGCTTTCTTT
CASSYGELAFF
>TRBV7-9|.|TRBJ1-1|.
TGTGCCAGCAGCTCACCCTTTGGTGGGGAAGCTTTCTTT
CASSSPFGGEAFF
>TRBV12-3/TRBV12-4|.|TRBJ2-1|.
TGTGCCAGCAGTCCGCCTTCTGAGGGGTTTACGTTCTTC
CASSPPSEGFTFF
>TRBV6-1|once|TRBJ2-5|.
TGTGCCAGCAGCGTACAGGGCCCCGCGGCTCACCAGTACTTC
CASSVQGPAAHQYF
>TRBV5-5|few|TRBJ2-5|.
TGTGCCAGCAGCTTGATAGCTATCACCGCCCGAGAGACCCAGTACTTC
CASSLIAITARETQYF
>TRBV20-1|.|TRBJ2-1|.
TGCAGTGCTAGAGCCTTCATGAGCTCCTACAATGAGCAGTTCTTC
CSARAFMSSYNEQFF
>TRBV4-3|.|TRBJ2-4|TRBD2
TGCGCCAGCAGCATGGGTCGGGGGGGTTCAAACATTCAGTACTTC
CASSMGRGGSNIQYF
>TRBV6-2/TRBV6-3|.|TRBJ1-3|.
TGTGCCAGCAGTTACGGAGGTCTTGGAAACACCATATATTTT
CASSYGGLGNTIYF
>TRBV7-8|.|TRBJ1-4|TRBD1
TGTGCCAGCAGCGAAAGTACAGGGGGAAAACTGTTTTTT
CASSESTGGKLFF
>TRBV4-1|few|TRBJ2-7|.
TGCGCCAGCAGCCACCTTCCGGGGGACTACGAGCAGTACTTC
CASSHLPGDYEQYF
>TRBV5-1|.|TRBJ2-1|TRBD1
TGCGCCAGCAGCCGTCGACAGGGGACCAATGAGCAGTTCTTC
CASSRRQGTNEQFF
>TRBV28|few|TRBJ2-3|.
TGTGCCAGCAGTCCGCTCGGAGTCGGGGCAGATACGCAGTATTTT
CASSPLGVGADTQYF
>TRBV12-5|.|TRBJ2-7|TRBD1
TGTGCTAGTGGTCCGGGACAGGATCTTTCCTACGAGCAGTACTTC
CASGPGQDLSYEQYF